The 28 T cell receptor beta chains below all came from one sample that was sequenced in a study of blood T cell repertoires in COVID-19 (dated by TCRdb to about 2020). Library generation was performed with the immunoSEQ multiplex PCR assay. TCRdb stores this immuneACCESS table with in-frame sequences only. Part of the clones is absent; in the studies checked, under half of the shortfall reflects unresolved V genes, and no reason is known for the rest. Here the sample has about 120,000 clones; around 83% occur a single time. 7% to 9.5% of the sample is held by the ten biggest clonotypes. What was sequenced was peripheral blood. The source of these receptors is a man between 65 and 85 years old with acute or convalescent COVID-19.

The chain joins TRBV3-1 (or the pseudogene TRBV3-2) to TRBJ1-1, with D perhaps matching TRBD1 (5 bases). The germline V gene encodes CDR1 LGHDT and CDR2 YNNKEL (reference sequence). The CDR3 is 12 residues long. Trimming removed 7 bases from V and 7 bases from J, with 13 bases in between. CDR3 residues: CASNSIRGEAFF. The CDR3 nucleotides are TGTGCCAGCAACTCAATTAGGGGTGAAGCTTTCTTT.

Concerning this clone itself: Other DNA sequences within the sample encode an identical CDR3. This chain uses TRBV2 with TRBJ1-1, with D perhaps TRBD1 (6 bases). This CDR3 has 12 residues. Germline CDR1 and CDR2: SNHLY and FYNNEI. V was shortened by 6 bases and J by 5 bases, with 10 bases between the two germline ends. Written as DNA, the CDR3 is TGTGCCAGCAGACGGCAGGGGACTGAAGCTTTCTTT. Translation gives CASRRQGTEAFF. Full variable domain (missing parts from reference TRBV2 and TRBJ1-1): EPEVTQTPSHQVTQMGQEVILRCVPISNHLYFYWYRQILGQKVEFLVSFYNNEISEKSEIFDDQFSVERPDGSNFTLKIRSTKLEDSAMYFCASRRQGTEAFFGQGTRLTVV.

The V and J genes are TRBV5-1 and TRBJ2-2; D possibly corresponds to TRBD2 (5 bases). Germline lookup yields CDR1 SGHRS and CDR2 YFSETQ. CDR3 length equals 15 residues. With 6 bases removed from V and 5 bases from J, the gap between germline ends came to 17 bases. CDR3 coding DNA: TGCGCCAGCACCGTACTCGGAGGAAAGACCGGGGAGCTGTTTTTT. Protein: CASTVLGGKTGELFF.

V and J are TRBV9 and TRBJ1-6; TRBD1 aligns across 8 bases. J gave up 12 bases and V 4 bases, and 15 bases lay outside the gene matches. CDR3 length: 16 residues. The V gene's germline CDR1 is SGDLS and CDR2 YYNGEE. CDR3 amino acids: CASSPLMDRATGPLHF. The CDR3 DNA reads as TGTGCCAGCAGCCCACTCATGGACAGGGCCACGGGACCCCTCCACTTT. The full variable domain, completed using reference TRBV9 and TRBJ1-6, is DSGVTQTPKHLITATGQRVTLRCSPRSGDLSVYWYQQSLDQGLQFLIQYYNGEERAKGNILERFSAQQFPDLHSELNLSSLELGDSALYFCASSPLMDRATGPLHFGNGTRLTVT.

The V gene is TRBV10-2, the J gene TRBJ1-2, with TRBD1 as a possible D gene (6 bases). Trimming cost V 5 bases and J 4 bases, with 14 bases left between them. The CDR3 totals 14 residues. Germline CDR1 WSHSY, CDR2 SAAADI. The CDR3 DNA is TGCGCCAGCAGTCATCGGGGGGCGGTCTATGGCTACACCTTC. Encoded protein: CASSHRGAVYGYTF.

The chain joins TRBV7-2 to TRBJ1-3, with D tentatively TRBD1 (6 bases). V shed 3 bases and J shed 3 bases, with 9 bases lying between them. Germline assignment: CDR1 SGHTA and CDR2 FQGNSA. The CDR3 length is 14 residues. CDR3 coding DNA: TGTGCCAGCAGCTTGGACAGCTATGGAAACACCATATATTTT. The encoded protein is CASSLDSYGNTIYF.

This clone was found a few times. The chain has TRBV7-8 and TRBJ2-7, with a weak D call TRBD1 (5 bases). The CDR3 is 13 amino acids. CDR1 is SGHVS and CDR2 is FQNEAQ in the germline V gene. V was clipped by 5 bases and J by 3 bases, with 11 bases between them. CDR3 DNA: TGTGCCAGCAGCCTCGACAGATACTACGAGCAGTACTTC. Translating gives CASSLDRYYEQYF. The variable domain in full, with the rest retrieved from reference TRBV7-8 and TRBJ2-7, is GAGVSQSPRYKVAKRGQDVALRCDPISGHVSLFWYQQALGQGPEFLTYFQNEAQLDKSGLPSDRFFAERPEGSVSTLKIQRTQQEDSAVYLCASSLDRYYEQYFGPGTRLTVT.

The V gene is TRBV30, the J gene TRBJ1-1; TRBD1 matches at 8 bases. The V gene's germline CDR1 is GTSNPN and CDR2 SVGIG (reference sequence). The J segment lost 1 base and the V segment lost 7 bases, leaving 8 bases of the junction unmatched. The CDR3 sequence is 14 residues long. The CDR3, as DNA: TGTGCCTCCGACAGGGGTAAATGGAACACTGAAGCTTTCTTT. Residues: CASDRGKWNTEAFF. Complete variable domain (other parts from reference TRBV30 and TRBJ1-1): SQTIHQWPATLVQPVGSPLSLECTVEGTSNPNLYWYRQAAGRGLQLLFYSVGIGQISSEVPQNLSASRPQDRQFILSSKKLLLSDSGFYLCASDRGKWNTEAFFGQGTRLTVV.

For this clone: Other DNA sequences in the same sample also yield this CDR3. The chain employs TRBV28 and TRBJ1-3, with D hard to call. Germline V CDR1 and CDR2: MDHEN, SYDVKM. There are 13 residues in the CDR3. The V and J ends lost 3 bases and 0 bases respectively, with 3 bases between them. The CDR3 spells CASSFSSGNTIYF. CDR3 coding DNA: TGTGCCAGCAGTTTCAGCTCTGGAAACACCATATATTTT.

The chain employs TRBV28 and TRBJ1-5, with 7 nucleotides matching TRBD1. CDR3 length equals 15 residues. Germline values: CDR1 MDHEN, CDR2 SYDVKM. Losses at the gene ends were 5 bases for V and 4 bases for J; bases not matched to a gene: 8. CDR3 nucleotides: TGTGCCAGCAGTCGACTACAGGGGTCAAATCAGCCCCAGCATTTT. This translates into CASSRLQGSNQPQHF.

This clone was recorded once. The chain has TRBV6-5 and TRBJ2-3, with D hard to call. Per the germline V gene, CDR1 is MNHEY and CDR2 is SVGAGI. The CDR3 consists of 13 residues. V was clipped by 4 bases and J by 2 bases, with 7 bases between them. CDR3 amino acids: CASSWLLTDTQYF. CDR3 in DNA: TGTGCCAGCAGTTGGTTACTCACAGATACGCAGTATTTT.

The chain uses TRBV9 and TRBJ1-1, with 7 positions matching TRBD1. The V gene end was trimmed by 4 bases and the J gene end by 0 bases; junction bases not matched to a gene: 6. The CDR3 loop spans 15 amino acids. Looked up from germline, CDR1 is SGDLS and CDR2 is YYNGEE. The CDR3 here is CASSLRGQMNTEAFF. CDR3 sequence (DNA): TGTGCCAGCAGCCTACGGGGACAGATGAACACTGAAGCTTTCTTT.

This clone was detected once. The gene calls are TRBV10-2 and TRBJ2-3, with 10 bases that match TRBD1. Germline loops: CDR1 WSHSY, CDR2 SAAADI. The CDR3 spans 16 residues. Unmatched junction bases numbered 9, after V lost 8 bases and J lost 1 base. CDR3 protein: CASWDRGRRRTDTQYF. As DNA, the CDR3 is TGCGCCAGCTGGGACAGGGGAAGGAGACGCACAGATACGCAGTATTTT.

The rearrangement links TRBV25-1 to TRBJ1-3; D possibly corresponds to TRBD1 (6 bases). Germline V gene sequence: CDR1 MGHDK, CDR2 SYGVNS. V was clipped by 2 bases and J by 4 bases, with 9 bases between them. There are 14 residues in the CDR3. The CDR3 protein is CASSEAGVGNTIYF. In DNA, the CDR3 is TGTGCCAGCAGTGAAGCAGGGGTCGGAAACACCATATATTTT. The full variable domain, completed using reference TRBV25-1 and TRBJ1-3, is EADIYQTPRYLVIGTGKKITLECSQTMGHDKMYWYQQDPGMELHLIHYSYGVNSTEKGDLSSESTVSRIRTEHFPLTLESARPSHTSQYLCASSEAGVGNTIYFGEGSWLTVV.

The rearrangement joins TRBV5-1 to TRBJ2-3, with D unclear. Germline loops: CDR1 SGHRS, CDR2 YFSETQ. The CDR3 covers 15 residues. Trimming removed 1 base from V and 4 bases from J, with 13 bases in between. For the CDR3, the DNA is TGCGCCAGCAGCTTGTTGCCAGGCGCTGCAGATACGCAGTATTTT. Its protein product is CASSLLPGAADTQYF.

This rearrangement joins TRBV5-1 to TRBJ2-7; 9 positions agree with TRBD1. The trim removed 4 bases at V and 1 base at J, leaving 3 bases unmatched. The CDR3 is 14 residues long. Per germline, CDR1 SGHRS and CDR2 YFSETQ. The CDR3 DNA reads as TGCGCCAGCAGCCGGACAGGGGATTCCTACGAGCAGTACTTC. Encoded protein: CASSRTGDSYEQYF.

This clone occurred once. The chain couples TRBV2 to TRBJ1-2; D may be TRBD1 (5 bases). The CDR3 length is 12 residues. Per the germline V gene, CDR1 is SNHLY and CDR2 is FYNNEI. Trimming stripped 3 bases from V and 4 bases from J, with 6 bases between. CDR3 sequence reads: CASSDRVYGYTF. For the CDR3, the DNA is TGTGCCAGCAGTGACAGGGTCTATGGCTACACCTTC. The full variable domain, its missing parts supplied by reference TRBV2 and TRBJ1-2, is EPEVTQTPSHQVTQMGQEVILRCVPISNHLYFYWYRQILGQKVEFLVSFYNNEISEKSEIFDDQFSVERPDGSNFTLKIRSTKLEDSAMYFCASSDRVYGYTFGSGTRLTVV.

The gene calls are TRBV11-2 and TRBJ1-5; maybe TRBD1 (5 bases). CDR3 length: 15 amino acids. Trimming left V 3 bases short and J 4 bases short, with 13 bases between. The germline V gene has CDR1 SGHAT and CDR2 FQNNGV. The CDR3 DNA reads TGTGCCAGCAGCTTCGGACTGGGGGGAAATCAGCCCCAGCATTTT. Translating it yields CASSFGLGGNQPQHF.

The J gene is TRBJ1-2, the V gene TRBV7-8; D is uncertain. The germline gives CDR1 SGHVS, CDR2 FQNEAQ. Trimming shortened V by 2 bases and J by 0 bases, and 10 bases separated the two germline ends. There are 15 residues in the CDR3. CDR3 region: CASSLYLGANYGYTF. The CDR3 nucleotides read TGTGCCAGCAGCTTATATCTGGGAGCTAACTATGGCTACACCTTC.

V and J are TRBV28 and TRBJ2-6, with D possibly TRBD2 on 6 matching bases. Germline V gene data show CDR1 as MDHEN and CDR2 as SYDVKM. The CDR3 length is 18 residues. V lost 5 bases, J lost 4 bases, and 21 bases lay in between. The CDR3 spells CASSEERGGVLGANVLTF. Here the CDR3 DNA reads TGTGCCAGCAGTGAAGAACGAGGAGGGGTCTTGGGGGCCAACGTCCTGACTTTC.

This clone was seen a single time. DNA of the CDR3: TGTGCCAGCAGGGGGCAGAAGGACTATGGCTACACCTTC. Amino acid sequence: CASRGQKDYGYTF. V is TRBV6-4 and J is TRBJ1-2; a possible D gene is TRBD1 (5 bases). V was shortened by 6 bases and J by 3 bases, with 11 bases between the two germline ends. CDR1 is MRHNA and CDR2 is SNTAGT in the germline V gene. The CDR3 runs to 13 residues.

The V gene is TRBV9, the J gene TRBJ1-2; 12 bases map to TRBD1. This CDR3 comprises 14 residues. Per the germline V gene, CDR1 is SGDLS and CDR2 is YYNGEE. The trim removed 3 bases at V and 8 bases at J, leaving 5 bases unmatched. The CDR3 is CASSAGDRGRGYTF. CDR3 sequence (DNA): TGTGCCAGCAGCGCCGGGGACAGGGGGCGCGGCTACACCTTC.

The CDR3 nucleotides read TGTGCCAGCACCGGCTTCGGGACTGAAGCTTTCTTT. Protein product: CASTGFGTEAFF. The rearrangement links TRBV7-9 to TRBJ1-1; D is undetermined. This CDR3 is 12 amino acids long. Germline CDR1 and CDR2: SEHNR and FQNEAQ (reference sequence). V was cut by 7 bases and J by 5 bases, with 11 bases left in between.

This rearrangement joins TRBV3-1 (or the pseudogene TRBV3-2) to TRBJ1-2; maybe TRBD1 (6 bases). The germline V gene encodes CDR1 LGHDT and CDR2 YNNKEL (reference sequence). The CDR3 has 15 residues. V was clipped by 0 bases and J by 8 bases, with 16 bases between them. The CDR3 is CASSQDVARGTGYTF. CDR3 DNA sequence: TGTGCCAGCAGCCAAGACGTGGCCAGGGGCACAGGCTACACCTTC.

This clone was counted a single time. The chain is built from TRBV28 and TRBJ2-4; D gene ambiguous. V was pared by 2 bases and J by 0 bases, with 11 bases between. Germline assignment: CDR1 MDHEN and CDR2 SYDVKM. The CDR3 contains 16 residues. In DNA, the CDR3 is TGTGCCAGCAGTTTAAATCCAGGTCTAGCCAAAAACATTCAGTACTTC. This encodes CASSLNPGLAKNIQYF.

The V gene is TRBV5-1, the J gene TRBJ2-6; D remains ambiguous. Germline values: CDR1 SGHRS, CDR2 YFSETQ. Trimming took 0 bases from V and 0 from J, leaving 10 bases between them. This CDR3 has 17 residues. CDR3 sequence: CASSLGRLPSGANVLTF. The CDR3 DNA is TGCGCCAGCAGCTTGGGGAGACTTCCCTCTGGGGCCAACGTCCTGACTTTC.

The gene calls are TRBV6-5 and TRBJ1-2; 8 positions match TRBD1. The CDR3 has 15 amino acids. V shed 7 bases, J shed 5 bases, and the junction held 12 bases outside the gene matches. Germline-derived CDR1 and CDR2 are MNHEY and SVGAGI. CDR3 bases: TGTGCCAGCACTTCTCCGGACAGGGCCAGTTATGGCTACACCTTC. Translated, it gives CASTSPDRASYGYTF.

The chain carries TRBV23-1 and TRBJ2-1; TRBD2 matches at 8 bases. TRBV23-1 is identified as an open reading frame with a role that is uncertain. V trimming: 4 bases; J trimming: 5 bases; junction bases outside the gene matches: 16. The CDR3 contains 18 residues. The CDR3 coding sequence is TGCGCCAGCAGTCTTACCCGAGGAAGGCGGGGGGACAACAATGAGCAGTTCTTC. This translates into CASSLTRGRRGDNNEQFF.